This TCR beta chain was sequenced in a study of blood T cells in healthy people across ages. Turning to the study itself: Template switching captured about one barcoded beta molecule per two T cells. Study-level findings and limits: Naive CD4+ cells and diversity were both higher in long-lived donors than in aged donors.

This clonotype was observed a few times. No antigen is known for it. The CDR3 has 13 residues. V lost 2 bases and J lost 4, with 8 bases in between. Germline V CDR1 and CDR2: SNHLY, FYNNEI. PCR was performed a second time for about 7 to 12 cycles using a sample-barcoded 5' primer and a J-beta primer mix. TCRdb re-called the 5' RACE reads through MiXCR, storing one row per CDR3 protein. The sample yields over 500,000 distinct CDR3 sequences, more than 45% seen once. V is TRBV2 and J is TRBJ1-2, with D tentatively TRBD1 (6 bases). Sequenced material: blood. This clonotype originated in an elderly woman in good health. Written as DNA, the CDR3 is TGTGCCAGCAGTGAAACAGGGCTCTATGGCTACACCTTC. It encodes CASSETGLYGYTF. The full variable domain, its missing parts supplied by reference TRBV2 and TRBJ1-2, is EPEVTQTPSHQVTQMGQEVILRCVPISNHLYFYWYRQILGQKVEFLVSFYNNEISEKSEIFDDQFSVERPDGSNFTLKIRSTKLEDSAMYFCASSETGLYGYTFGSGTRLTVV.